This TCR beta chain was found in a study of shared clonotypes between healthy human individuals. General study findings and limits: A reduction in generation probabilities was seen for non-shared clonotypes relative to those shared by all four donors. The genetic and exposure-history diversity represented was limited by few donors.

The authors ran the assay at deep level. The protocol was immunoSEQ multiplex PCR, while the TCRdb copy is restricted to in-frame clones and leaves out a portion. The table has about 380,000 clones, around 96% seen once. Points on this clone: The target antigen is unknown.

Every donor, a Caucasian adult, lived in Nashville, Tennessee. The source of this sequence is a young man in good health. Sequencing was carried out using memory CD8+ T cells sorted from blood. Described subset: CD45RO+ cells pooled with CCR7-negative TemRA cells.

The CDR3 sequence is CASSPRGQGTSGANVLTF. In nucleotides, the CDR3 is TGTGCCAGCAGCCCCCGAGGACAGGGGACCTCTGGGGCCAACGTCCTGACTTTC. The chain has TRBV7-6 and TRBJ2-6; TRBD1 matches at 9 bases. Germline loops: CDR1 SGHVS, CDR2 FNYEAQ. J gave up 0 bases and V 5 bases, and 8 bases lay outside the gene matches. This CDR3 comprises 18 residues.